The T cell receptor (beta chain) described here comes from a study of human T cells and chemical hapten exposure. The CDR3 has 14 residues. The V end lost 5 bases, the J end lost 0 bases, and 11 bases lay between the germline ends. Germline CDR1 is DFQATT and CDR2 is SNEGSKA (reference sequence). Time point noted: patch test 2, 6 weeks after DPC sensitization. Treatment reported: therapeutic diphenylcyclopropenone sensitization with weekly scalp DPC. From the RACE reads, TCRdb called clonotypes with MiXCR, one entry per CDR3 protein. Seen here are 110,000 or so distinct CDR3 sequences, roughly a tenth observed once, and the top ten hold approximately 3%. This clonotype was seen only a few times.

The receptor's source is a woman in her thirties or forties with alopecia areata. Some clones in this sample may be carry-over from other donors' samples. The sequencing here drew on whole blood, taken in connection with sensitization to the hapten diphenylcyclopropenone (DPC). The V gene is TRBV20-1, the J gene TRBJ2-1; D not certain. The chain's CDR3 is CSAPPTISYNEQFF. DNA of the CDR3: TGCAGTGCTCCCCCCACCATCTCCTACAATGAGCAGTTCTTC.